One sample yielded the 20 T cell receptor beta chains listed below, sequenced in a study of naive and memory T cell subsets. Two oligonucleotides, mixed equimolar, formed the beta constant-region primer covering TRBC1 and TRBC2. TCRdb ran MiXCR on the UMI-ligation and nested PCR reads and lists one entry per CDR3 protein. The top ten hold roughly 0.9% of the sample, which has tens of thousands of distinct CDR3 sequences, around 13% seen once. Input material: central memory CD4+ T cells from blood. The receptors were sampled from a human donor in good health.

This rearrangement joins TRBV10-3 to TRBJ2-7, with 9 bases matching TRBD1. Germline trimming cut 0 bases from V and 2 bases from J; bases unmatched to any gene: 17. CDR1 and CDR2 (germline): ENHRY, SYGVKD. The CDR3 extends over 20 amino acids. The CDR3 DNA reads TGTGCCATCAGTGAGTCGATAGGAGTTTCGGACAGGGGAAGAGCCTACGAGCAGTACTTC. Translated: CAISESIGVSDRGRAYEQYF.

This clonotype was picked up many times. V and J are TRBV20-1 and TRBJ2-1; TRBD2 matches 7 bases. In germline, CDR1 is DFQATT, CDR2 SNEGSKA (reference sequence). This CDR3 has 14 amino acids. Trimming at V came to 3 bases and at J to 7 bases, leaving 9 bases not matched to a gene. In DNA form, the CDR3 reads TGCAGTGCTAGTACTCCGGGAGGAACAAATGAGCAGTTCTTC. It specifies CSASTPGGTNEQFF.

This clonotype was seen many times. This rearrangement joins TRBV30 to TRBJ2-3, with 12 bases matching TRBD2. The junction had 10 bases not matched to a gene; V was cut back by 4 bases and J by 5 bases. The CDR3 has 16 residues. Germline V gene data show CDR1 as GTSNPN and CDR2 as SVGIG (reference sequence). The CDR3 nucleotides read TGTGCCTGGACCGGTGTCGGACTAGCGGGAATAGATACGCAGTATTTT. Translated, it gives CAWTGVGLAGIDTQYF.

V is TRBV3-1 and J is TRBJ1-1; no clear D. V shed 4 bases and J shed 5 bases, with 11 bases lying between them. The CDR3 contains 13 residues. Germline CDR1 reads LGHDT; CDR2 reads YNNKEL (reference sequence). In DNA form, the CDR3 reads TGTGCCAGCAGCCGCCCCCTGGGGACTGAAGCTTTCTTT. It yields the protein CASSRPLGTEAFF.

This clonotype has just a few counts. The V call is TRBV20-1, the J call TRBJ2-7; 8 nucleotides line up with TRBD1. The V gene's germline CDR1 is DFQATT and CDR2 SNEGSKA (reference sequence). Germline trimming cut 3 bases from V and 3 bases from J; bases unmatched to any gene: 10. This CDR3 has 15 amino acids. The chain's CDR3 is CSASDGGTGGYEQYF. The CDR3 DNA sequence: TGCAGTGCTAGCGACGGCGGAACAGGGGGCTACGAGCAGTACTTC.

J is TRBJ2-1 and V is TRBV5-1; D remains ambiguous. The CDR3 has 13 amino acids. CDR1 is SGHRS, CDR2 YFSETQ, per germline. V lost 1 base, J lost 5 bases, and 7 bases lay in between. The CDR3 nucleotides are TGCGCCAGCAGCTTGAATGCGGACAATGAGCAGTTCTTC. Its protein product is CASSLNADNEQFF.

This clonotype was detected a few times. The V gene is TRBV20-1, the J gene TRBJ1-1, with D perhaps matching TRBD1 (6 bases). The germline V gene has CDR1 DFQATT and CDR2 SNEGSKA (reference sequence). Trimming took off 3 bases at V and 1 base at J, with 15 bases between the two ends. The CDR3 covers 15 residues. CDR3 bases: TGCAGTGCTAGTCTCGGGGGCGCCGGGAACACTGAAGCTTTCTTT. As protein: CSASLGGAGNTEAFF.

This clonotype was detected a few times. CDR3 nucleotides: TGTGCCAGCCATACAAACCCGGGTGAAAAACTGTTTTTT. Translating it yields CASHTNPGEKLFF. The chain is built from TRBV28 and TRBJ1-4, with unresolved D. CDR3 length: 13 residues. CDR1 is MDHEN, CDR2 SYDVKM, per germline. Trimming cost V 8 bases and J 7 bases, with 14 bases left between them.

This clonotype was counted between two and nine times. V gene TRBV29-1 combines with J gene TRBJ2-7, with 11 bases lining up with TRBD2. Germline values: CDR1 SQVTM, CDR2 ANQGSEA. V shed 6 bases and J 3 bases; nucleotides not matched to a gene: 1. The CDR3 spans 12 residues. This chain's CDR3 is CSVLAGVYEQYF. The CDR3 bases are TGCAGCGTACTAGCGGGAGTCTACGAGCAGTACTTC.

This clonotype was seen repeatedly, ten times or more. This chain links TRBV24-1 with TRBJ2-2; 8 positions agree with TRBD1. V lost 3 bases, J lost 2 bases, and 4 bases stayed unmatched. Germline lookup yields CDR1 KGHDR and CDR2 SFDVKD. The CDR3 spans 16 residues. The CDR3 is CATSDIGQGNTGELFF. CDR3 nucleotide sequence: TGTGCCACCAGTGATATAGGACAGGGCAACACCGGGGAGCTGTTTTTT.

This clonotype was counted ten times or more. V gene TRBV20-1 combines with J gene TRBJ1-3; the D gene is possibly TRBD1 (6 bases). This CDR3 has 15 amino acids. Trimming shortened V by 3 bases and J by 4 bases, and 16 bases separated the two germline ends. Germline V lookup: CDR1 DFQATT, CDR2 SNEGSKA (reference sequence). In DNA, the CDR3 is TGCAGTGCTAGGGCTATAGGGGGATCCGGAAACACCATATATTTT. This codes for CSARAIGGSGNTIYF.

This chain connects TRBV2 to TRBJ2-2, with no clear D. This CDR3 is 15 amino acids long. Germline CDR1 is SNHLY and CDR2 is FYNNEI. Trimming left V 4 bases short and J 5 bases short, with 14 bases between. CDR3 region: CASSGYALMTGELFF. The CDR3 DNA sequence: TGTGCCAGCAGTGGGTACGCCTTGATGACCGGGGAGCTGTTTTTT.

The V gene is TRBV10-3, the J gene TRBJ1-1; no clear D. Germline CDR1 is ENHRY and CDR2 is SYGVKD. The V end lost 10 bases, the J end lost 4 bases, and 1 base lay between the germline ends. CDR3 length equals 8 residues. Here the CDR3 reads CASTEAFF. The CDR3 DNA follows: TGTGCCAGCACTGAAGCTTTCTTT.

The V and J genes are TRBV10-3 and TRBJ2-5; no firm D call. Looked up from germline, CDR1 is ENHRY and CDR2 is SYGVKD. This CDR3 has 15 residues. The V and J ends lost 4 bases and 5 bases respectively, with 17 bases between them. The CDR3 DNA is TGTGCCATCAGTGGGTCGGATGTGACTGTTGAGACCCAGTACTTC. The encoded protein is CAISGSDVTVETQYF.

The rearrangement joins TRBV4-3 to TRBJ2-2; unclear D gene. CDR3 length: 14 residues. The V gene's germline CDR1 is LGHNA and CDR2 YSLEER. V shed 0 bases and J shed 3 bases, with 5 bases lying between them. CDR3 sequence reads: CASSQEADTGELFF. Here the CDR3 DNA reads TGCGCCAGCAGCCAAGAAGCCGACACCGGGGAGCTGTTTTTT.

The V and J genes are TRBV5-1 and TRBJ2-1, with TRBD2 matching 15 bases. The CDR3 runs to 16 residues. Germline CDR1 and CDR2: SGHRS and YFSETQ. V was clipped by 3 bases and J by 7 bases; unmatched bases: 5. CDR3 region: CASSYPGTSGRNEQFF. The CDR3 bases are TGCGCCAGCAGCTACCCCGGGACTAGCGGGAGGAATGAGCAGTTCTTC.

The sample holds a few counts of this clonotype. CDR3 coding DNA: TGTGCCAGCAGCCAAGAAGCCGGGACAGGGAAGAGAGAGACCCAGTACTTC. The encoded protein is CASSQEAGTGKRETQYF. The chain combines TRBV4-2 with TRBJ2-5; 9 bases map to TRBD1. The V segment lost 0 bases and the J segment 4 bases; nucleotides outside the gene matches: 9. CDR3 length: 17 residues. Per germline, CDR1 LGHNA and CDR2 YNFKEQ.

Concerning this clonotype itself: A much more abundant neighbour one base away suggests this may be a read error. This chain links TRBV20-1 with TRBJ1-6; D uncertain. Germline CDR1 is DFQATT and CDR2 is SNEGSKA (reference sequence). V lost 0 bases to trimming and J lost 9 bases, with 9 bases between them. This CDR3 is 13 amino acids long. CDR3 sequence reads: CSARDAGGSPLHF. CDR3 DNA sequence: TGCAGTGCTAGAGATGCAGGAGGTTCACCCCTCCACTTT.

This clonotype was picked up many times. The rearrangement joins TRBV7-2 to TRBJ1-4, with 9 positions matching TRBD1. This CDR3 region has 16 residues. Trimming at V came to 2 bases and at J to 5 bases, leaving 6 bases not matched to a gene. From germline, CDR1 is SGHTA and CDR2 FQGNSA. This CDR3 reads CASSLTSTGGNEKLFF. CDR3 DNA: TGTGCCAGCAGCTTAACATCGACAGGGGGGAATGAAAAACTGTTTTTT.

This clonotype was detected only a few times. The chain recombines TRBV6-2 or TRBV6-3 with TRBJ2-5; 10 nucleotides align to TRBD2. Germline assignment: CDR1 MNHEY and CDR2 SVGEGT. J was trimmed by 3 bases and V by 6 bases; bases with no gene match: 4. The CDR3 consists of 14 residues. CDR3 in DNA: TGTGCCAGCAGACGCGGACTAGCGGAAGAGACCCAGTACTTC. This sequence encodes CASRRGLAEETQYF.